A single sample is the source of the 16 T cell receptor beta chains below, sequenced in a study of CD8 T cells in ankylosing spondylitis. TCRdb itself ran the 5' RACE reads through MiXCR, one entry per CDR3 protein. The sample consists of some 290,000 distinct CDR3 sequences, 20% of them appearing once. The sample taken for sequencing was blood, either unsorted or a sorted T cell fraction (not recorded which). Source of these receptors: a male donor with ankylosing spondylitis or in good health (not recorded which).

V usage is TRBV5-1 and J usage is TRBJ1-5; maybe TRBD1 (5 bases). Germline V CDR1 and CDR2: SGHRS, YFSETQ. CDR3 size: 14 residues. V dropped 3 bases and J dropped 6 bases, with 13 bases sitting between them. CDR3 in amino acids: CASSSGGEGQPQHF. The CDR3, as DNA: TGCGCCAGCAGCTCTGGGGGGGAGGGTCAGCCCCAGCATTTT. Looking up the rest from reference TRBV5-1 and TRBJ1-5 gives the full variable domain: KAGVTQTPRYLIKTRGQQVTLSCSPISGHRSVSWYQQTPGQGLQFLFEYFSETQRNKGNFPGRFSGRQFSNSRSEMNVSTLELGDSALYLCASSSGGEGQPQHFGDGTRLSIL.

This clonotype was seen a few times. This chain connects TRBV5-1 to TRBJ2-1, with D perhaps matching TRBD1 (6 bases). CDR1 is SGHRS and CDR2 is YFSETQ in the germline V gene. Trimming shortened V by 0 bases and J by 3 bases, and 13 bases separated the two germline ends. This CDR3 comprises 16 residues. The CDR3 is CASSLEGQGLYNEQFF. The CDR3 nucleotides are TGCGCCAGCAGCTTGGAGGGGCAGGGGCTCTACAATGAGCAGTTCTTC.

Only a few counts were recorded for this clonotype. The chain uses TRBV9 and TRBJ2-2, with 9 bases fitting TRBD2. There are 15 residues in the CDR3. V dropped 4 bases and J dropped 6; count of bases not matched to a gene: 7. CDR1 and CDR2 (germline): SGDLS, YYNGEE. In DNA, the CDR3 is TGTGCCAGCAGCCCGAGCGGGGGGATCGCCGGGGAGCTGTTTTTT. Its translation is CASSPSGGIAGELFF.

The chain joins TRBV7-9 to TRBJ2-1, with TRBD1 matching 8 bases. The germline V gene has CDR1 SEHNR and CDR2 FQNEAQ (reference sequence). J was trimmed by 9 bases and V by 5 bases; bases with no gene match: 9. CDR3 length: 14 amino acids. The CDR3 DNA reads TGTGCCAGCAGCGGGTGGACAGGGAATACTGAGCAGTTCTTC. This sequence encodes CASSGWTGNTEQFF.

On this clonotype itself: Just one base apart from a much larger clone, this may be a read error. The chain combines TRBV20-1 with TRBJ1-5, with D unresolved. This CDR3 is 13 amino acids long. CDR1 and CDR2 (germline): DFQATT, SNEGSKA (reference sequence). CDR3 DNA: TGCAGTGCTAGGGTGGATAGCAATCAGTCCCAGCATTTT. It is translated as CSARVDSNQSQHF.

This clonotype was counted ten times or more. The V and J genes are TRBV10-3 and TRBJ2-3; 7 bases are a match to TRBD1. Per the germline V gene, CDR1 is ENHRY and CDR2 is SYGVKD. The V and J ends lost 4 bases and 5 bases, in that order; junction bases with no gene match: 6. CDR3 length equals 14 residues. The CDR3: CAISGQGAQDTQYF. As DNA, the CDR3 is TGTGCCATCAGTGGACAGGGTGCACAAGATACGCAGTATTTT.

This chain joins TRBV20-1 and TRBJ2-1, with 9 bases identical to TRBD1. The germline V gene has CDR1 DFQATT and CDR2 SNEGSKA (reference sequence). After removal of 6 bases from V and 7 bases from J, the junction contained 10 bases not matched to a gene. The CDR3 is 14 amino acids. The CDR3 DNA reads as TGCAGTGCACCGGGACAGGGTTTTCTAAATGAGCAGTTCTTC. It yields the protein CSAPGQGFLNEQFF.

This clonotype was seen a few times. The J gene is TRBJ2-5, the V gene TRBV11-2; 9 bases map to TRBD2. The CDR3 loop spans 12 amino acids. The V and J ends lost 5 bases and 10 bases, in that order; junction bases with no gene match: 5. The germline gives CDR1 SGHAT, CDR2 FQNNGV. CDR3 protein: CASSRTSEVQYF. CDR3 coding DNA: TGTGCCAGCAGCCGGACTAGCGAAGTCCAGTACTTC.

The sample holds many counts of this clonotype. J is TRBJ2-7 and V is TRBV7-7, with 10 bases lining up with TRBD1. This CDR3 spans 14 amino acids. Germline loops: CDR1 SSHAT, CDR2 FNYEAQ (reference sequence). DNA for the CDR3: TGTGCTAGCAGCTGGACAGGGGGCTCCTACGAGCAGTACGTC. This encodes CASSWTGGSYEQYV.

V usage is TRBV6-6 and J usage is TRBJ2-5; D is perhaps TRBD1 or TRBD2 (5 bases each). This CDR3 has 13 amino acids. CDR1 MNHNY and CDR2 SVGAGI come from the germline V gene (reference sequence). V lost 6 bases and J 2 bases, leaving 10 bases between the germline ends. For the CDR3, the DNA is TGTGCCAGCAGGTTGGGGGTACAAGAGACCCAGTACTTC. Its translation: CASRLGVQETQYF.

This clonotype has just a few counts. The V and J genes are TRBV25-1 and TRBJ2-7; D perhaps matches TRBD1 (6 bases). CDR1 and CDR2 from the germline V gene are MGHDK and SYGVNS. The CDR3 consists of 16 residues. V lost 4 bases, J lost 2 bases, and 18 bases lay in between. The CDR3 here is CASSVGFWGHPYEQYV. The CDR3, as DNA: TGTGCCAGCAGTGTAGGGTTCTGGGGACATCCCTACGAGCAGTACGTC.

This clonotype was seen a few times. V gene TRBV3-1 combines with J gene TRBJ2-4; maybe TRBD2 (6 bases). The CDR3 runs 15 residues. CDR1 and CDR2 from the germline V gene are LGHDT and YNNKEL (reference sequence). Between the trimmed V and J ends, which lost 1 base and 2 bases, there was a span of 9 bases. The CDR3 reads CASSQVGGTKNIQYF. CDR3 coding DNA: TGTGCCAGCAGCCAAGTAGGCGGGACCAAAAACATTCAGTACTTC.

This chain joins TRBV2 and TRBJ2-2; D not resolved. The CDR3 is 14 residues long. V lost 1 base to trimming and J lost 4 bases, with 7 bases between them. Germline V gene lookup returns CDR1 SNHLY and CDR2 FYNNEI. In DNA form, the CDR3 reads TGTGCCAGCAGTGAAGGTGACCTCACCGGGGAGCTGTTTTTT. This translates into CASSEGDLTGELFF.

This clonotype was recorded many times. The V and J genes are TRBV20-1 and TRBJ2-1; 7 bases are a match to TRBD2. The V gene end was trimmed by 8 bases and the J gene end by 2 bases; junction bases not matched to a gene: 6. The V gene's germline CDR1 is DFQATT and CDR2 SNEGSKA (reference sequence). CDR3 length: 13 residues. The CDR3 region is CSPTGGTYNEQFF. As DNA, the CDR3 is TGCAGTCCTACCGGGGGGACCTACAATGAGCAGTTCTTC.

The rearrangement links TRBV20-1 to TRBJ1-4, with 9 bases lining up with TRBD1. Germline trimming cut 6 bases from V and 6 bases from J; bases unmatched to any gene: 5. Looked up from germline, CDR1 is DFQATT and CDR2 is SNEGSKA (reference sequence). The CDR3 is 13 amino acids. The CDR3 DNA reads TGCAGTGCCACAGGGGGCGTAGATGAAAAACTGTTTTTT. It specifies CSATGGVDEKLFF.

For the CDR3, the DNA is TGTGCCAGCAGTGATCTGTCAAGAGGGGAAGAGACCCAGTACTTC. It encodes CASSDLSRGEETQYF. The chain combines TRBV25-1 with TRBJ2-5; the D call may be TRBD1 or TRBD2 (5 bases each). The germline V gene encodes CDR1 MGHDK and CDR2 SYGVNS. The CDR3 consists of 15 residues. V was cut by 3 bases and J by 3 bases, with 14 bases left in between.